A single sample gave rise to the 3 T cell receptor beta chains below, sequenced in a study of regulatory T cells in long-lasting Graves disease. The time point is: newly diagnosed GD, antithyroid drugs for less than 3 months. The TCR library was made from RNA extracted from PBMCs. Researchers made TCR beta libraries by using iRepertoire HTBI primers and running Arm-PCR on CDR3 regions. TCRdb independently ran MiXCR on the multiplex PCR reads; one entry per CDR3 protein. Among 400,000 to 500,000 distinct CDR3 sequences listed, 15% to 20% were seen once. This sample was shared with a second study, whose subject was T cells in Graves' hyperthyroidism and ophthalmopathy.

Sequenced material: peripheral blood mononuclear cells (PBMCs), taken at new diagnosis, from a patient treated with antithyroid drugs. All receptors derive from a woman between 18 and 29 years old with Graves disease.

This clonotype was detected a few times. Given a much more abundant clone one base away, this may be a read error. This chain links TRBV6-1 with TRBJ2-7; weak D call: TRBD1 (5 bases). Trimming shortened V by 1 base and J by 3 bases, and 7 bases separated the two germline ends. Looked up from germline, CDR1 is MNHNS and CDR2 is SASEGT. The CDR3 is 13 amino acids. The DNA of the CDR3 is TGTGCCAGCAGTGAAGACAGGTTCTACGAGCAGTACTTC. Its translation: CASSEDRFYEQYF.

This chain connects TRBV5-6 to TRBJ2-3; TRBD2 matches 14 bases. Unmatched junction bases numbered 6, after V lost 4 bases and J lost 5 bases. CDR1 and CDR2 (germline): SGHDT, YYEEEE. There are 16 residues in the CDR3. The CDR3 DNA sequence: TGTGCCAGCAGCAGGAGACTAGCGGGAGGGCGAGATACGCAGTATTTT. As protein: CASSRRLAGGRDTQYF.

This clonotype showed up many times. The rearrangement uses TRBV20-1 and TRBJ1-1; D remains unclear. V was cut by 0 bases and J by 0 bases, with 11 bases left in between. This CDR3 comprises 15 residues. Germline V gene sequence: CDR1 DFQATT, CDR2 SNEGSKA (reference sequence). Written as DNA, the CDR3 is TGCAGTGCTAGAGATTCGAGACGGGTGAACACTGAAGCTTTCTTT. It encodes CSARDSRRVNTEAFF.